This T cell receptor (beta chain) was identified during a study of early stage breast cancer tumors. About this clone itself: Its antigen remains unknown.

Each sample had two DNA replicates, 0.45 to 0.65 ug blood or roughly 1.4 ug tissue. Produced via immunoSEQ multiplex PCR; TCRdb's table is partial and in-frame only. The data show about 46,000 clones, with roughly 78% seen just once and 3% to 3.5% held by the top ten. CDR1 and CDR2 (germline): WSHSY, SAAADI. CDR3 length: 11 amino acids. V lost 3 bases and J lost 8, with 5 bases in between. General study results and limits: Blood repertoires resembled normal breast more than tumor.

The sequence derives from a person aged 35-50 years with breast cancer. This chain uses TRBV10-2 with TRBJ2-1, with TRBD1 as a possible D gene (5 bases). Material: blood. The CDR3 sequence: CASSDRDEQFF. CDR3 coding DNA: TGCGCCAGCAGTGACAGGGATGAGCAGTTCTTC.